Below are 20 T cell receptor beta chains sequenced from a single sample in a study of T cell changes during pregnancy in multiple sclerosis. Assay used: immunoSEQ multiplex PCR; TCRdb lists only in-frame clones, some missing. The sample yields roughly 54,000 clones, approximately 90% seen once. The material sequenced was CD4+ T cells from peripheral blood mononuclear cells, taken after pregnancy. These receptors came from a female donor with multiple sclerosis, enrolled in a pregnancy study.

The gene calls are TRBV5-6 and TRBJ1-2; D not resolved. Trimming shortened V by 3 bases and J by 5 bases, and 11 bases separated the two germline ends. CDR3 length: 13 amino acids. Germline V CDR1 and CDR2: SGHDT, YYEEEE. Written as DNA, the CDR3 is TGTGCCAGCAGCTCGACTTCGGGTTATGGCTACACCTTC. Translated, it gives CASSSTSGYGYTF.

CDR3 nucleotides: TGTGCCAGCACCTCAGCCGCCCGGGGCACTGAAGCTTTCTTT. Translation: CASTSAARGTEAFF. The chain links TRBV6-1 to TRBJ1-1, with D hard to call. The CDR3 has 14 residues. V gave up 7 bases and J gave up 4 bases, with 16 bases separating them. CDR1 and CDR2 (germline): MNHNS, SASEGT.

The chain combines TRBV18 with TRBJ1-2; TRBD1 agrees at 9 bases. The germline V gene has CDR1 KGHSH and CDR2 LQKENI. This CDR3 is built from 13 residues. Losses at the gene ends were 2 bases for V and 8 bases for J; bases not matched to a gene: 3. The CDR3 sequence: CASSPKQGAGYTF. The CDR3 region has the DNA TGTGCCAGCTCACCAAAACAGGGGGCCGGCTACACCTTC.

V and J are TRBV7-2 and TRBJ1-1, with D perhaps matching TRBD1 (6 bases). V was pared by 5 bases and J by 6 bases, with 13 bases between. The CDR3 extends over 13 amino acids. The V gene's germline CDR1 is SGHTA and CDR2 FQGNSA. The CDR3, as DNA: TGTGCCAGCAGCCAGATAGGGGGGGCTGAAGCTTTCTTT. Its protein product is CASSQIGGAEAFF.

The chain joins TRBV29-1 to TRBJ1-2; D is possibly TRBD1 (5 bases). V was trimmed by 0 bases and J by 3 bases, leaving 14 bases between them. The CDR3 runs to 15 residues. Germline CDR1 SQVTM, CDR2 ANQGSEA. The CDR3 DNA sequence: TGCAGCGTTGAAGATCGGGGGGAGTCCGACTATGGCTACACCTTC. Translating gives CSVEDRGESDYGYTF. The full variable domain, with the rest looked up from reference TRBV29-1 and TRBJ1-2, is SAVISQKPSRDICQRGTSLTIQCQVDSQVTMMFWYRQQPGQSLTLIATANQGSEATYESGFVIDKFPISRPNLTFSTLTVSNMSPEDSSIYLCSVEDRGESDYGYTFGSGTRLTVV.

This clone was seen a few times. The chain uses TRBV7-2 and TRBJ2-1; TRBD2 might be the D (7 bases). Trimming stripped 0 bases from V and 5 bases from J, with 17 bases between. The CDR3 length is 17 residues. CDR1 SGHTA and CDR2 FQGNSA come from the germline V gene. This CDR3 reads CASSLALGFGGHNEQFF. The CDR3 region has the DNA TGTGCCAGCAGCTTAGCGCTGGGGTTCGGGGGGCACAATGAGCAGTTCTTC.

The chain is built from TRBV6-1 and TRBJ1-2; tentative D call: TRBD1 (5 bases). The germline CDR1 and CDR2 sequences are MNHNS and SASEGT. The CDR3 covers 13 residues. With 0 bases removed from V and 6 bases from J, the gap between germline ends came to 8 bases. The CDR3 DNA is TGTGCCAGCAGTGAAGCCGGGGGGAATGGCTACACCTTC. It translates to CASSEAGGNGYTF.

This chain's CDR3 is CASSAGGANTGELFF. CDR3 sequence (DNA): TGTGCCAGCAGCGCCGGAGGGGCGAACACCGGGGAGCTGTTTTTT. The chain links TRBV7-8 to TRBJ2-2, with D perhaps TRBD2 (6 bases). Trimming shortened V by 5 bases and J by 0 bases, and 10 bases separated the two germline ends. The CDR3 runs 15 residues. Germline CDR1 and CDR2: SGHVS and FQNEAQ.

The gene calls are TRBV11-2 and TRBJ2-7, with a possible D match to TRBD1 (5 bases). Between the trimmed V and J ends, which lost 1 base and 7 bases, there was a span of 11 bases. Looked up from germline, CDR1 is SGHAT and CDR2 is FQNNGV. This CDR3 is 13 amino acids long. CDR3 region: CASSLAGMGEQYF. The CDR3 nucleotides read TGTGCCAGCAGCTTAGCAGGGATGGGGGAGCAGTACTTC.

This chain joins TRBV29-1 and TRBJ1-2; 9 nucleotides align to TRBD1. The CDR3 covers 14 residues. Looked up from germline, CDR1 is SQVTM and CDR2 is ANQGSEA. V lost 3 bases and J lost 3; bases outside the gene matches: 5. The CDR3 DNA is TGCAGCGTTGATAAAGACAGGGGGGACTATGGCTACACCTTC. This gives the protein CSVDKDRGDYGYTF.

The chain combines TRBV5-6 with TRBJ2-5; D might be TRBD2 (6 bases). Trimming left V 3 bases short and J 7 bases short, with 25 bases between. The length of the CDR3 is 17 residues. Germline CDR1 and CDR2: SGHDT and YYEEEE. The CDR3 sequence is CASSWRALARGVGTQYF. The DNA of the CDR3 is TGTGCCAGCAGCTGGAGGGCGCTGGCCCGGGGAGTAGGGACCCAGTACTTC.

V and J are TRBV4-3 and TRBJ1-5, with no clear D. Germline CDR1 LGHNA, CDR2 YSLEER. The CDR3 loop spans 15 amino acids. Trimming stripped 1 base from V and 2 bases from J, with 9 bases between. In DNA form, the CDR3 reads TGCGCCAGCAGCCAAGCCAACTCGGGCAATCAGCCCCAGCATTTT. Translation gives CASSQANSGNQPQHF.

J is TRBJ2-3 and V is TRBV7-2; D remains ambiguous. The CDR3 covers 14 residues. CDR1 is SGHTA and CDR2 is FQGNSA in the germline V gene. The germline V and J ends were trimmed by 5 bases and 2 bases, with 11 bases remaining between them. The CDR3 sequence is CASSPPGPTDTQYF. The DNA for the CDR3 is TGTGCCAGCAGCCCCCCTGGGCCCACAGATACGCAGTATTTT.

CDR3 loop: CAWSKQGGLIGYTF. The CDR3 nucleotides are TGTGCCTGGAGCAAACAGGGGGGTCTAATAGGCTACACCTTC. The chain recombines TRBV30 with TRBJ1-2; 8 nucleotides line up with TRBD1. Germline CDR1 GTSNPN, CDR2 SVGIG (reference sequence). Trimming cost V 3 bases and J 8 bases; bases outside gene matches: 11. The CDR3 extends over 14 amino acids.

This chain connects TRBV18 to TRBJ1-2, with TRBD1 identical over 8 bases. Germline V CDR1 and CDR2: KGHSH, LQKENI. The CDR3 has 15 residues. V was clipped by 3 bases and J by 5 bases; unmatched bases: 8. The CDR3, as DNA: TGTGCCAGCTCACCGCTGCCAGGGGGCGAGTATGGCTACACCTTC. It translates to CASSPLPGGEYGYTF.

V and J are TRBV6-5 and TRBJ1-2, with D perhaps matching TRBD1 (5 bases). Germline V gives CDR1 MNHEY, CDR2 SVGAGI. V lost 1 base to trimming and J lost 9 bases, with 21 bases between them. The CDR3 covers 16 residues. Here the CDR3 reads CASSYFPPGQDVSYTF. CDR3 in DNA: TGTGCCAGCAGTTACTTTCCGCCTGGACAAGACGTCAGCTACACCTTC.

The rearrangement links TRBV6-6 to TRBJ1-2, with D unclear. CDR1 and CDR2 from the germline V gene are MNHNY and SVGAGI (reference sequence). The CDR3 sequence is 14 residues long. V lost 2 bases, J lost 5 bases, and 12 bases lay in between. CDR3 sequence: CASSYGSLTYGYTF. CDR3 DNA: TGTGCCAGCAGTTACGGCAGTCTCACGTATGGCTACACCTTC.

This chain connects TRBV9 to TRBJ1-6, with TRBD1 matching over 10 bases. This CDR3 is built from 16 residues. The germline V gene has CDR1 SGDLS and CDR2 YYNGEE. The V gene end was trimmed by 0 bases and the J gene end by 10 bases; junction bases not matched to a gene: 7. CDR3 protein: CASSVAGTGVGSPLHF. CDR3 DNA: TGTGCCAGCAGCGTAGCCGGGACAGGGGTTGGATCACCCCTCCACTTT.

The V gene is TRBV25-1, the J gene TRBJ1-5; D is uncertain. CDR3 length: 13 amino acids. V was shortened by 3 bases and J by 7 bases, with 10 bases between the two germline ends. The V gene's germline CDR1 is MGHDK and CDR2 SYGVNS. The chain's CDR3 is CASSDSESQPQHF. In DNA, the CDR3 is TGTGCCAGCAGTGATTCTGAGTCGCAGCCCCAGCATTTT.

The genes are TRBV19 and TRBJ1-2; 7 nucleotides match TRBD1. Looked up from germline, CDR1 is LNHDA and CDR2 is SQIVND (reference sequence). Germline trimming cut 5 bases from V and 4 bases from J; bases unmatched to any gene: 4. The CDR3 runs 13 residues. CDR3 in DNA: TGTGCCAGTAGTCGACAGGGCTCCTATGGCTACACCTTC. As protein: CASSRQGSYGYTF.